This T cell receptor beta chain appears in the sequencing data of a study of T cell responses to AZD1222 COVID-19 vaccine. Profiled with immunoSEQ multiplex PCR; TCRdb holds only in-frame clones, not every one. Of approximately 140,000 clones in the sample, roughly 89% were seen once. The CDR3 runs 14 residues. The V end was cut by 3 bases, the J end by 9 bases, with 12 bases between. Germline V gene data show CDR1 as LGHDT and CDR2 as YNNKEL (reference sequence). This receptor was identified in an adult who received the AZD1222 COVID-19 vaccine. Sequencing used peripheral blood, obtained 28 days after the second AZD1222 dose. V is TRBV3-1 (or the pseudogene TRBV3-2) and J is TRBJ1-6; possibly TRBD1 for D (6 bases). DNA for the CDR3: TGTGCCAGCAGCCAGGGGGCGGGTCGTTCACCCCTCCACTTT. Translation: CASSQGAGRSPLHF.